The 21 T cell receptor beta chains listed next were all sequenced from one sample in a study of OX40 agonist ivuxolimab in advanced cancers. Some clones are missing from TCRdb's copy, which holds only in-frame ones; the method was immunoSEQ multiplex PCR. Of under 80,000 clones in the sample, over 85% were seen once. The specimen comprised CD4+ or CD8+ T cells sorted from blood, sampled in a trial of the OX40 agonist ivuxolimab. The receptor set was obtained from an adult with an advanced solid tumor such as melanoma, head and neck, liver or kidney cancer.

The chain carries TRBV7-6 and TRBJ2-3; D call uncertain. The CDR3 has 13 residues. V was clipped by 2 bases and J by 4 bases, with 7 bases between them. Germline V gene data show CDR1 as SGHVS and CDR2 as FNYEAQ. This chain's CDR3 is CASSLTHADTQYF. The CDR3 DNA follows: TGTGCCAGCAGCTTAACACATGCAGATACGCAGTATTTT.

The chain has TRBV18 and TRBJ1-1, with a possible D match to TRBD1 (5 bases). This CDR3 contains 14 residues. Germline lookup yields CDR1 KGHSH and CDR2 LQKENI. The V end was cut by 4 bases, the J end by 1 base, with 10 bases between. The CDR3 region is CASSLQGQNTEAFF. CDR3 in DNA: TGTGCCAGCTCACTCCAGGGCCAGAACACTGAAGCTTTCTTT.

V and J are TRBV30 and TRBJ1-1; TRBD1 might be the D (6 bases). V was shortened by 5 bases and J by 5 bases, with 15 bases between the two germline ends. The CDR3 contains 13 residues. The V gene's germline CDR1 is GTSNPN and CDR2 SVGIG (reference sequence). CDR3 loop: CAWFLGARTEAFF. The CDR3 DNA reads as TGTGCCTGGTTCTTGGGGGCGCGTACTGAAGCTTTCTTT.

CDR3 nucleotide sequence: TGTGCCAGCAGCCAAGAATACCGAGCCGGGGAGCTGTTTTTT. It codes for CASSQEYRAGELFF. The V and J genes are TRBV5-3 and TRBJ2-2; unclear D gene. TRBV5-3 belongs to the ORF category, with a function that is uncertain. The V end was cut by 8 bases, the J end by 6 bases, with 17 bases between. The CDR3 extends over 14 amino acids.

CDR3 sequence: CASSAELLSSYNEQFF. CDR3 bases: TGTGCCAGCAGCGCAGAATTATTGAGCTCCTACAATGAGCAGTTCTTC. The genes are TRBV7-2 and TRBJ2-1; unclear D gene. CDR3 length: 16 amino acids. The germline CDR1 and CDR2 sequences are SGHTA and FQGNSA. Trimming took off 5 bases at V and 0 bases at J, with 14 bases between the two ends.

The chain recombines TRBV29-1 with TRBJ2-3; a possible D gene is TRBD1 (6 bases). This CDR3 comprises 12 residues. CDR1 is SQVTM, CDR2 ANQGSEA, per germline. V lost 7 bases, J lost 1 base, and 9 bases lay in between. CDR3 in amino acids: CSGTDGTDTQYF. DNA for the CDR3: TGCAGCGGGACAGATGGCACAGATACGCAGTATTTT.

The genes are TRBV5-1 and TRBJ1-6; D may be TRBD1 (6 bases). Germline CDR1 SGHRS, CDR2 YFSETQ. V was shortened by 2 bases and J by 6 bases, with 15 bases between the two germline ends. The CDR3 consists of 16 residues. CDR3 loop: CASSLSYGQTNSPLHF. In DNA, the CDR3 is TGCGCCAGCAGCTTAAGTTACGGACAGACTAATTCACCCCTCCACTTT.

This clone has just one count. V and J are TRBV11-2 and TRBJ1-3; D remains ambiguous. This CDR3 has 13 amino acids. Germline V CDR1 and CDR2: SGHAT, FQNNGV. Between the trimmed V and J ends, which lost 0 bases and 5 bases, there was a span of 5 bases. Here the CDR3 reads CASSLEARNTIYF. Written as DNA, the CDR3 is TGTGCCAGCAGCTTAGAAGCAAGAAACACCATATATTTT.

V is TRBV14 and J is TRBJ2-7; TRBD2 might be the D (6 bases). Deletions cut 2 bases from V and 3 bases from J, with 11 bases between. In germline, CDR1 is SGHDN, CDR2 FVKESK. The CDR3 extends over 14 amino acids. CDR3 nucleotide sequence: TGTGCCAGCAGCCAATTTAGCGGAGGCTACGAGCAGTACTTC. Its translation is CASSQFSGGYEQYF.

The gene calls are TRBV5-1 and TRBJ1-1, with D hard to call. Per germline, CDR1 SGHRS and CDR2 YFSETQ. V gave up 0 bases and J gave up 1 base, with 10 bases separating them. The length of the CDR3 is 15 residues. The CDR3 region is CASSLDLAGNTEAFF. The CDR3 DNA reads TGCGCCAGCAGCTTGGACCTAGCAGGGAACACTGAAGCTTTCTTT.

The chain's CDR3 is CASSIQGGQNTEAFF. The CDR3 DNA is TGTGCCAGTAGTATTCAGGGGGGACAGAACACTGAAGCTTTCTTT. The V call is TRBV19, the J call TRBJ1-1; 7 bases align to TRBD1. Germline-derived CDR1 and CDR2 are LNHDA and SQIVND (reference sequence). The length of the CDR3 is 15 residues. V gave up 3 bases and J gave up 1 base; unmatched junction bases: 5.

The chain recombines TRBV28 with TRBJ2-3; D is ambiguous. The CDR3 totals 12 residues. Germline CDR1 and CDR2: MDHEN and SYDVKM. V was clipped by 2 bases and J by 4 bases, with 4 bases between them. The chain's CDR3 is CASSLTPDTQYF. The CDR3 nucleotides read TGTGCCAGCAGTTTAACTCCAGATACGCAGTATTTT.

The chain uses TRBV18 and TRBJ1-4; TRBD1 matches 9 bases. The CDR3 length is 17 residues. Trimming at V came to 3 bases and at J to 1 base, leaving 6 bases not matched to a gene. Germline CDR1 and CDR2: KGHSH and LQKENI. The CDR3 here is CASSPGQGFGTNEKLFF. For the CDR3, the DNA is TGTGCCAGCTCACCGGGACAGGGCTTTGGAACTAATGAAAAACTGTTTTTT.

DNA for the CDR3: TGCAGCGTCCCCGGTGGGGGCGCAGGTACTGAAGCTTTCTTT. Residues: CSVPGGGAGTEAFF. V is TRBV29-1 and J is TRBJ1-1; tentatively, D is TRBD1 (6 bases). The germline gives CDR1 SQVTM, CDR2 ANQGSEA. V was pared by 6 bases and J by 5 bases, with 19 bases between. The CDR3 spans 14 residues. The variable domain in full, with the rest retrieved from reference TRBV29-1 and TRBJ1-1, is SAVISQKPSRDICQRGTSLTIQCQVDSQVTMMFWYRQQPGQSLTLIATANQGSEATYESGFVIDKFPISRPNLTFSTLTVSNMSPEDSSIYLCSVPGGGAGTEAFFGQGTRLTVV.

J is TRBJ1-3 and V is TRBV5-1; no clear D. Germline CDR1 is SGHRS and CDR2 is YFSETQ. The V end was cut by 2 bases, the J end by 0 bases, with 6 bases between. The CDR3 runs to 14 residues. The CDR3 loop is CASSLDISGNTIYF. The CDR3 nucleotides are TGCGCCAGCAGCTTAGATATCTCTGGAAACACCATATATTTT.

This CDR3 reads CASSPDDGQGVWNTEAFF. The CDR3 nucleotides read TGTGCCAGCTCACCAGATGACGGGCAGGGGGTCTGGAACACTGAAGCTTTCTTT. The J gene is TRBJ1-1, the V gene TRBV18; 7 nucleotides line up with TRBD1. CDR3 size: 18 residues. Germline V gene data show CDR1 as KGHSH and CDR2 as LQKENI. V was pared by 2 bases and J by 1 base, with 13 bases of the junction left unmatched. Full variable domain (outside the CDR3, taken from reference TRBV18 and TRBJ1-1): NAGVMQNPRHLVRRRGQEARLRCSPMKGHSHVYWYRQLPEEGLKFMVYLQKENIIDESGMPKERFSAEFPKEGPSILRIQQVVRGDSAAYFCASSPDDGQGVWNTEAFFGQGTRLTVV.

V and J are TRBV28 and TRBJ1-4; D is uncertain. V was clipped by 6 bases and J by 3 bases, with 11 bases between them. The CDR3 has 14 residues. The germline gives CDR1 MDHEN, CDR2 SYDVKM. The CDR3 region is CASSSAGANEKLFF. CDR3 nucleotide sequence: TGTGCCAGCAGCTCCGCTGGGGCTAATGAAAAACTGTTTTTT.

V is TRBV10-3 and J is TRBJ1-1, with D tentatively TRBD1 (5 bases). V dropped 3 bases and J dropped 4 bases, with 12 bases sitting between them. The germline V gene encodes CDR1 ENHRY and CDR2 SYGVKD. The CDR3 loop spans 14 amino acids. The CDR3 DNA sequence: TGTGCCATCAGTGACTCAGGGTTTGGCACTGAAGCTTTCTTT. Translation gives CAISDSGFGTEAFF.

This chain uses TRBV30 with TRBJ1-6, with D perhaps matching TRBD1 (6 bases). The CDR3 contains 13 residues. Germline values: CDR1 GTSNPN, CDR2 SVGIG (reference sequence). Deletions cut 4 bases from V and 12 bases from J, with 16 bases between. DNA for the CDR3: TGTGCCTGGAATATTTTGGGGGGACAACCCCTCCACTTT. Translated, it gives CAWNILGGQPLHF.

This chain links TRBV28 with TRBJ1-5; no firm D call. The CDR3 length is 15 residues. V gave up 4 bases and J gave up 7 bases, with 17 bases separating them. Germline assignment: CDR1 MDHEN and CDR2 SYDVKM. The CDR3 sequence: CASSSSSGGDQPQHF. The CDR3 DNA reads as TGTGCCAGCAGTTCCAGTTCGGGAGGAGACCAGCCCCAGCATTTT.

This clone was seen a few times. The chain uses TRBV6-1 and TRBJ1-6; D not resolved. Germline V gene lookup returns CDR1 MNHNS and CDR2 SASEGT. Trimming shortened V by 3 bases and J by 10 bases, and 25 bases separated the two germline ends. The CDR3 has 18 residues. CDR3 DNA sequence: TGTGCCAGCAGTGACCTAAATCCCTGGCTGTCCTACGGGTCACCCCTCCACTTT. Translation: CASSDLNPWLSYGSPLHF.